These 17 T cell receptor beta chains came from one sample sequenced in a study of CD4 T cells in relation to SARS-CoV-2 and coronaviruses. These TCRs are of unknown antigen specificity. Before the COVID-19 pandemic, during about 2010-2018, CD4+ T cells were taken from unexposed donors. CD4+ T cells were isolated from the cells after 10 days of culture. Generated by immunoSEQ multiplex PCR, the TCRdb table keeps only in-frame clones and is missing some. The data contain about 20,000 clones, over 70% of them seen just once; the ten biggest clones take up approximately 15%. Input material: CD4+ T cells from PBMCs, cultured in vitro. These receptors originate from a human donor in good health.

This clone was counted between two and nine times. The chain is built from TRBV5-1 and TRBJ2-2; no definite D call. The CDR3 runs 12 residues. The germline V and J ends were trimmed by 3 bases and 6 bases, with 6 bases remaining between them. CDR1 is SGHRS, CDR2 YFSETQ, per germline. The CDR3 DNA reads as TGCGCCAGCAGCTGGGTCCCCGGGGAGCTGTTTTTT. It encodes CASSWVPGELFF.

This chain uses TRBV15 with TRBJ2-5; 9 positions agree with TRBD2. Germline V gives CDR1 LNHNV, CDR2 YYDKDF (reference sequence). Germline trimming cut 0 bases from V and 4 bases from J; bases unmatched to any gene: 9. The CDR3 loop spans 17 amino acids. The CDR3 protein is CATSREGVAGVGETQYF. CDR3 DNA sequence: TGTGCCACCAGCAGAGAAGGGGTAGCGGGAGTGGGAGAGACCCAGTACTTC.

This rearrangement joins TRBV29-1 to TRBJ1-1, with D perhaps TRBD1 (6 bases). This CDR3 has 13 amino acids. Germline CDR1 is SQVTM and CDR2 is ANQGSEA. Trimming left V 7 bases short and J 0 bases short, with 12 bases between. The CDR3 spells CSAPGHLNTEAFF. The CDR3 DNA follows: TGCAGCGCCCCGGGACACCTGAACACTGAAGCTTTCTTT.

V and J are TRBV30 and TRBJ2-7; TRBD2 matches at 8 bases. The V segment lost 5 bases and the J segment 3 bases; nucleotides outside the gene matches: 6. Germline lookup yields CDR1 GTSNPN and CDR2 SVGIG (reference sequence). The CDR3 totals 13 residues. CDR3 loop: CAWVGLAGYEQYF. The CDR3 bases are TGTGCCTGGGTCGGGCTAGCGGGCTACGAGCAGTACTTC.

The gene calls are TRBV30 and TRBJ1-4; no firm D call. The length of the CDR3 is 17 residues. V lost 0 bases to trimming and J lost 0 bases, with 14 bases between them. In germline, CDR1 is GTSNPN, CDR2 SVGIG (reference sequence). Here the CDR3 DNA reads TGTGCCTGGAGTGTACCTCTAGGAGCGGCAACTAATGAAAAACTGTTTTTT. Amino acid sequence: CAWSVPLGAATNEKLFF.

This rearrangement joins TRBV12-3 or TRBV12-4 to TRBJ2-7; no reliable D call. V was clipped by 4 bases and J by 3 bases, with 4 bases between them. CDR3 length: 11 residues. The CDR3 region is CASSYGYEQYF. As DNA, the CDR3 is TGTGCCAGCAGTTATGGCTACGAGCAGTACTTC.

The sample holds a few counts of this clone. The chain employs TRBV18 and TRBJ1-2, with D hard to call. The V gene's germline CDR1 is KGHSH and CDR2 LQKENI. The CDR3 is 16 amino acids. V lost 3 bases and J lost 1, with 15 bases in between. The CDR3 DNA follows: TGTGCCAGCTCACCCTCGGACGGTATTGGTAACTATGGCTACACCTTC. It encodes CASSPSDGIGNYGYTF.

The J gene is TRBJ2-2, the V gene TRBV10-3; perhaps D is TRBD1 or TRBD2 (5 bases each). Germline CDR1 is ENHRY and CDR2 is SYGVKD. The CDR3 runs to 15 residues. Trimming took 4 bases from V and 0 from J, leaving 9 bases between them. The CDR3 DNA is TGTGCCATCAGTGGGCAGGGACCGAACACCGGGGAGCTGTTTTTT. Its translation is CAISGQGPNTGELFF.

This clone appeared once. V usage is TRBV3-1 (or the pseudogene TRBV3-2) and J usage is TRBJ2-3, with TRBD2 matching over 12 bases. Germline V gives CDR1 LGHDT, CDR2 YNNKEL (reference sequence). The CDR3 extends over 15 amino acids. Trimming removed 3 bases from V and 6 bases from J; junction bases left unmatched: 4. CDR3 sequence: CASSHDGLAGDTQYF. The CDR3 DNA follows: TGTGCCAGCAGCCACGACGGACTAGCGGGGGATACGCAGTATTTT.

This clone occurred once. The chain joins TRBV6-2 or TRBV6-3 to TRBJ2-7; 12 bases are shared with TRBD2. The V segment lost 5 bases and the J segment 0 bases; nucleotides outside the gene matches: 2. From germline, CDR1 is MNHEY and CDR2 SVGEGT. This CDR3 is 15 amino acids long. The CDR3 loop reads CASSLTSGSSYEQYF. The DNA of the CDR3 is TGTGCCAGCAGTCTGACTAGCGGGAGCTCCTACGAGCAGTACTTC.

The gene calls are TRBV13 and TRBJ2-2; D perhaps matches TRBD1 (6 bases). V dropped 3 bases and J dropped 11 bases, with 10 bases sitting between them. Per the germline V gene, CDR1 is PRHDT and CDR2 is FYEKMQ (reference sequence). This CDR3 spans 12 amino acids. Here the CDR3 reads CASSLWGRELFF. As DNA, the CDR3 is TGTGCCAGCAGCTTGTGGGGGCGCGAGCTGTTTTTT.

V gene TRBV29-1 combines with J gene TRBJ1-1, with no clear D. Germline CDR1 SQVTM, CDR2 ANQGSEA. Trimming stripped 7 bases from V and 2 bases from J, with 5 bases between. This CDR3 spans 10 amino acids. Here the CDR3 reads CSASNTEAFF. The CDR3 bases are TGCAGCGCTTCTAACACTGAAGCTTTCTTT.

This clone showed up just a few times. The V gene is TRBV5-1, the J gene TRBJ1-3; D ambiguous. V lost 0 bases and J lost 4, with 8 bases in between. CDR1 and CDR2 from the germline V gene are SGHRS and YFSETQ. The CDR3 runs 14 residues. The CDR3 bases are TGCGCCAGCAGCTTGGGGAGGGCCGGAAACACCATATATTTT. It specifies CASSLGRAGNTIYF.

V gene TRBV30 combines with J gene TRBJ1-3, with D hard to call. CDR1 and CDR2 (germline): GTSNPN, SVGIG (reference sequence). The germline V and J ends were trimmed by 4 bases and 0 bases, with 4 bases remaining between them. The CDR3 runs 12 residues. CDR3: CAWTGSGNTIYF. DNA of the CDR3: TGTGCCTGGACGGGCTCTGGAAACACCATATATTTT. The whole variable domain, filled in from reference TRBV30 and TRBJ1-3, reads SQTIHQWPATLVQPVGSPLSLECTVEGTSNPNLYWYRQAAGRGLQLLFYSVGIGQISSEVPQNLSASRPQDRQFILSSKKLLLSDSGFYLCAWTGSGNTIYFGEGSWLTVV.

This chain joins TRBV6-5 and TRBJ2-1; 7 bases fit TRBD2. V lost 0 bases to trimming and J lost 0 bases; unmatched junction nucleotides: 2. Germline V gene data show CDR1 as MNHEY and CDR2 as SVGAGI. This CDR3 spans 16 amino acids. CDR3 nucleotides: TGTGCCAGCAGTTACTCAGCGGGGTACTCCTACAATGAGCAGTTCTTC. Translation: CASSYSAGYSYNEQFF.

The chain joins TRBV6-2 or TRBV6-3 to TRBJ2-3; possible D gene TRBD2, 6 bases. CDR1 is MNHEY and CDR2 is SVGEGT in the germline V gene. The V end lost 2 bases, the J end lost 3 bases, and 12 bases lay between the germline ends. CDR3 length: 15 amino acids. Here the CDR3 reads CASSYEPGDTDTQYF. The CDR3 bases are TGTGCCAGCAGTTACGAACCGGGAGATACAGATACGCAGTATTTT.

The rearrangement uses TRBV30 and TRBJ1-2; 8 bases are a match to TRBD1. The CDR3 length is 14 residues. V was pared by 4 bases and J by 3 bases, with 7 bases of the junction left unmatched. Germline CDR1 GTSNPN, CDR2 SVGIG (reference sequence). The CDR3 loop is CAWNRDRSHYGYTF. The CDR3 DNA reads TGTGCCTGGAACCGGGACAGGTCGCACTATGGCTACACCTTC.